This is a list of T cell receptor beta chains from one sample in a study of CD8+ T cells in alopecia areata. The protocol was immunoSEQ multiplex PCR, while the TCRdb copy is restricted to in-frame clones and leaves out a portion. The data hold around 190,000 clones, with 64% observed a single time. The sequenced sample was CD4+ T cells sorted from blood, obtained at week 4, from a patient treated with tofacitinib. These TCRs come from a human donor with alopecia areata. Each CDR3 is given with its conserved first and last residue.

v_gene: TRBV5-4; j_gene: TRBJ2-5; len: 16; CDR3aa: CASSLGVVGYQETQYF
v_gene: TRBV5-1; j_gene: TRBJ2-2; len: 13; CDR3aa: CASSLTLTGELFF
v_gene: TRBV13; j_gene: TRBJ2-3; len: 14; CDR3aa: CASSLGLTGDTQYF
v_gene: TRBV4-1; j_gene: TRBJ1-5; len: 17; CDR3aa: CASSQGLTPYSNQPQHF
v_gene: TRBV28; j_gene: TRBJ2-3; len: 11; CDR3aa: CASWGQGTQYF
v_gene: TRBV25-1; j_gene: TRBJ1-1; len: 12; CDR3aa: CASSGLNTEAFF
v_gene: TRBV29-1; j_gene: TRBJ2-7; len: 13; CDR3aa: CSVAKGVSYEQYF
v_gene: TRBV7-2; j_gene: TRBJ2-1; len: 16; CDR3aa: CATSPAGGRRSGEQFF
v_gene: TRBV29-1; j_gene: TRBJ2-1; len: 12; CDR3aa: CSVEATINEQFF
v_gene: TRBV5-4; j_gene: TRBJ2-1; len: 15; CDR3aa: CASSLVGSSYNEQFF
v_gene: TRBV6-5; j_gene: TRBJ2-7; len: 15; CDR3aa: CASSQKTGSVSEQYF
v_gene: TRBV23-1; j_gene: TRBJ1-6; len: 15; CDR3aa: CASSQSRPANSPLHF
v_gene: TRBV5-4; j_gene: TRBJ1-2; len: 12; CDR3aa: CASSWDLEGYTF
v_gene: TRBV5-6; j_gene: TRBJ2-5; len: 14; CDR3aa: CAVKNQGRHETQYF
v_gene: TRBV27; j_gene: TRBJ1-5; len: 14; CDR3aa: CASRSAGSNQPQHF
v_gene: TRBV19; j_gene: TRBJ2-7; len: 13; CDR3aa: CASSSYGWGEQYF
v_gene: TRBV30; j_gene: TRBJ2-1; len: 12; CDR3aa: CAWMSGRGEQFF
v_gene: TRBV15; j_gene: TRBJ1-6; len: 13; CDR3aa: CATSRGQNSPLHF
v_gene: TRBV19; j_gene: TRBJ2-3; len: 11; CDR3aa: CASGTGDTQYF
v_gene: TRBV6-5; j_gene: TRBJ2-5; len: 16; CDR3aa: CASSYRASGGQETQYF
v_gene: TRBV30; j_gene: TRBJ1-1; len: 12; CDR3aa: CAWSIPDSRAFF
v_gene: TRBV6-1; j_gene: TRBJ2-3; len: 17; CDR3aa: CASSEAFLTSRTDTQYF
v_gene: TRBV29-1; j_gene: TRBJ1-2; len: 13; CDR3aa: CSVEWQVGYGYTF
v_gene: TRBV5-8; j_gene: TRBJ1-1; len: 11; CDR3aa: CASSLLLEAFF
v_gene: TRBV6-6; j_gene: TRBJ1-2; len: 14; CDR3aa: CASSYSKRVNGYTF
v_gene: TRBV18; j_gene: TRBJ1-6; len: 14; CDR3aa: CASSSGRVNSPLHF
v_gene: TRBV30; j_gene: TRBJ1-5; len: 14; CDR3aa: CAWSRTGGAEPQHF
v_gene: TRBV7-2; j_gene: TRBJ2-3; len: 15; CDR3aa: CASSLDPTGTDTQYF